These 28 T cell receptor beta chains share one sample of origin, sequenced in a study of radiotherapy plus CTLA-4 blockade in lung cancer. TCRdb's copy holds only in-frame clones and misses some; the assay was immunoSEQ multiplex PCR. Of around 85,000 clones in the sample, approximately 83% were seen once. The sequences come from peripheral blood, collected from a patient treated with radiotherapy plus ipilimumab. All receptors come from a human donor with non-small cell lung cancer who had a partial response to radiotherapy plus ipilimumab.

The CDR3 region is CASSLGVRGNTGELFF. The CDR3 nucleotides are TGTGCCAGCAGCTTGGGGGTTCGGGGGAACACCGGGGAGCTGTTTTTT. The genes are TRBV5-4 and TRBJ2-2, with a tentative D call TRBD2 (5 bases). There are 16 residues in the CDR3. Germline V gives CDR1 SGHNT, CDR2 YYREEE (reference sequence). Trimming left V 0 bases short and J 1 base short, with 10 bases between.

The genes are TRBV7-2 and TRBJ2-1; 8 bases line up with TRBD1. V lost 5 bases to trimming and J lost 4 bases; unmatched junction nucleotides: 10. Germline CDR1 SGHTA, CDR2 FQGNSA. This CDR3 has 16 amino acids. The CDR3 reads CASSPRRQGAYNEQFF. The CDR3, as DNA: TGTGCCAGCAGCCCGAGACGTCAGGGGGCTTACAATGAGCAGTTCTTC. Full variable domain (remainder filled in from reference TRBV7-2 and TRBJ2-1): GAGVSQSPSNKVTEKGKDVELRCDPISGHTALYWYRQSLGQGLEFLIYFQGNSAPDKSGLPSDRFSAERTGGSVSTLTIQRTQQEDSAVYLCASSPRRQGAYNEQFFGPGTRLTVL.

The chain joins TRBV5-1 to TRBJ1-2, with D possibly TRBD1 on 5 matching bases. CDR1 is SGHRS, CDR2 YFSETQ, per germline. V gave up 0 bases and J gave up 4 bases, with 7 bases separating them. This CDR3 comprises 13 residues. The CDR3: CASSLGQRYGYTF. The DNA for the CDR3 is TGCGCCAGCAGCTTGGGACAGCGCTATGGCTACACCTTC.

In this sample, this clone turned up a few times. This rearrangement joins TRBV5-1 to TRBJ2-1; 7 nucleotides align to TRBD2. Germline V gene lookup returns CDR1 SGHRS and CDR2 YFSETQ. Trimming at V came to 4 bases and at J to 8 bases, leaving 12 bases not matched to a gene. The CDR3 consists of 15 residues. CDR3 sequence: CASSAGAGVVHEQFF. In DNA, the CDR3 is TGCGCCAGCAGCGCCGGGGCGGGAGTAGTCCATGAGCAGTTCTTC.

The V call is TRBV11-3, the J call TRBJ2-1, with D tentatively TRBD2 (7 bases). Germline V gene lookup returns CDR1 SGHNT and CDR2 YENEEA. The CDR3 loop spans 16 amino acids. V gave up 3 bases and J gave up 4 bases, with 16 bases separating them. As DNA, the CDR3 is TGTGCCAGCAGCTTGGGGGGGCGGGGGATTTACAATGAGCAGTTCTTC. The encoded protein is CASSLGGRGIYNEQFF.

The rearrangement joins TRBV19 to TRBJ1-4; 9 positions match TRBD1. Germline assignment: CDR1 LNHDA and CDR2 SQIVND (reference sequence). Trimming cost V 6 bases and J 6 bases; bases outside gene matches: 5. The CDR3 runs 14 residues. The CDR3 loop reads CASRLQGADEKLFF. In DNA form, the CDR3 reads TGTGCCAGTAGACTACAGGGGGCCGATGAAAAACTGTTTTTT.

The chain joins TRBV15 to TRBJ2-1; the D gene is possibly TRBD2 (5 bases). Trimming left V 8 bases short and J 6 bases short, with 20 bases between. The CDR3 covers 15 residues. Per the germline V gene, CDR1 is LNHNV and CDR2 is YYDKDF (reference sequence). The CDR3 DNA is TGTGCCACCGCCCCTACTAGGGAAAGCATCAATGAGCAGTTCTTC. Translation gives CATAPTRESINEQFF.

The V and J genes are TRBV28 and TRBJ2-4; TRBD1 matches at 9 bases. This CDR3 has 18 residues. V trimming: 3 bases; J trimming: 0 bases; junction bases outside the gene matches: 9. CDR1 MDHEN and CDR2 SYDVKM come from the germline V gene. This CDR3 is CASSFPAWTGVAKNIQYF. The CDR3, as DNA: TGTGCCAGCAGTTTCCCCGCCTGGACAGGGGTAGCCAAAAACATTCAGTACTTC.

Of note for this clone: Other DNA sequences in this sample translate to the same CDR3. The J gene is TRBJ2-5, the V gene TRBV19, with 8 positions matching TRBD1. Germline loops: CDR1 LNHDA, CDR2 SQIVND (reference sequence). Trimming removed 4 bases from V and 2 bases from J; junction bases left unmatched: 6. CDR3 length equals 15 residues. CDR3 loop: CASSTGQGRQETQYF. CDR3 nucleotide sequence: TGTGCCAGTAGTACCGGACAGGGCCGACAAGAGACCCAGTACTTC.

This chain connects TRBV6-5 to TRBJ1-5, with D tentatively TRBD1 (5 bases). Germline-derived CDR1 and CDR2 are MNHEY and SVGAGI. This CDR3 has 13 amino acids. V was trimmed by 2 bases and J by 4 bases, leaving 6 bases between them. The CDR3 nucleotides read TGTGCCAGCAGTTACCGGGGGAATCAGCCCCAGCATTTT. As protein: CASSYRGNQPQHF.

The J gene is TRBJ2-1, the V gene TRBV7-2, with a weak D call TRBD2 (5 bases). Trimming shortened V by 1 base and J by 0 bases, and 7 bases separated the two germline ends. Per germline, CDR1 SGHTA and CDR2 FQGNSA. This CDR3 is 15 amino acids long. CDR3 region: CASSLVRVSYNEQFF. The CDR3 DNA sequence: TGTGCCAGCAGCTTAGTGAGGGTCTCCTACAATGAGCAGTTCTTC. Filled out from reference TRBV7-2 and TRBJ2-1, the complete variable domain reads GAGVSQSPSNKVTEKGKDVELRCDPISGHTALYWYRQSLGQGLEFLIYFQGNSAPDKSGLPSDRFSAERTGGSVSTLTIQRTQQEDSAVYLCASSLVRVSYNEQFFGPGTRLTVL.

This chain connects TRBV6-4 to TRBJ2-3; 10 bases fit TRBD2. The germline gives CDR1 MRHNA, CDR2 SNTAGT. CDR3 length: 22 residues. Germline trimming cut 4 bases from V and 2 bases from J; bases unmatched to any gene: 24. The CDR3 region is CASSGSSGRTRRIGWPTDTQYF. The DNA for the CDR3 is TGTGCCAGCAGTGGCTCTAGCGGGAGAACGCGGAGAATAGGATGGCCCACAGATACGCAGTATTTT.

This clone was recorded only once. The V and J genes are TRBV9 and TRBJ2-1, with 8 bases lining up with TRBD2. There are 15 residues in the CDR3. The V segment lost 2 bases and the J segment 8 bases; nucleotides outside the gene matches: 9. Germline V gene lookup returns CDR1 SGDLS and CDR2 YYNGEE. The DNA for the CDR3 is TGTGCCAGCAGCGTGGGACTAGATCTGATCTATGAGCAGTTCTTC. Amino acid sequence: CASSVGLDLIYEQFF.

The V gene is TRBV5-1, the J gene TRBJ1-1; weak D call: TRBD1 (5 bases). V was pared by 4 bases and J by 1 base, with 14 bases between. Per the germline V gene, CDR1 is SGHRS and CDR2 is YFSETQ. CDR3 length equals 15 residues. The CDR3 loop reads CASSVDPTENTEAFF. The CDR3 nucleotides are TGCGCCAGCAGCGTTGATCCGACAGAGAACACTGAAGCTTTCTTT.

This chain links TRBV7-3 with TRBJ2-7, with TRBD2 identical over 12 bases. The length of the CDR3 is 15 residues. V gave up 4 bases and J gave up 5 bases; unmatched junction bases: 6. CDR1 SGHTA and CDR2 FQGTGA come from the germline V gene. This CDR3 reads CASSSTSGSPNEQYV. The CDR3 DNA is TGTGCCAGCAGCTCGACTAGCGGGAGCCCCAACGAGCAGTACGTC.

This chain links TRBV7-2 with TRBJ1-5; 7 nucleotides line up with TRBD1. The V gene's germline CDR1 is SGHTA and CDR2 FQGNSA. The CDR3 contains 13 residues. The V segment lost 3 bases and the J segment 5 bases; nucleotides outside the gene matches: 1. CDR3 sequence: CASSFQGDQPQHF. DNA of the CDR3: TGTGCCAGCAGCTTCCAGGGGGATCAGCCCCAGCATTTT.

This clone appeared once. The V gene is TRBV2, the J gene TRBJ2-5, with D possibly matching TRBD1 (6 bases). This CDR3 spans 13 amino acids. The germline gives CDR1 SNHLY, CDR2 FYNNEI. Trimming took 5 bases from V and 6 from J, leaving 13 bases between them. The CDR3 region is CASSPGEGQTQYF. CDR3 coding DNA: TGTGCCAGCAGTCCAGGGGAAGGACAGACCCAGTACTTC.

The chain couples TRBV28 to TRBJ1-3, with D possibly being TRBD1 (5 bases). The CDR3 runs 15 residues. Trimming left V 2 bases short and J 2 bases short, with 10 bases between. Germline lookup yields CDR1 MDHEN and CDR2 SYDVKM. CDR3 DNA: TGTGCCAGCAGTTTAAGGGGCCATCCTGGAAACACCATATATTTT. Translation: CASSLRGHPGNTIYF.

The CDR3 bases are TGTGCCAGCAGCGTACAAAGTGATTCCCTCTACAATGAGCAGTTCTTC. Translated, it gives CASSVQSDSLYNEQFF. The gene calls are TRBV7-2 and TRBJ2-1, with D unresolved. Germline V gene data show CDR1 as SGHTA and CDR2 as FQGNSA. This CDR3 is built from 16 residues. Deletions cut 5 bases from V and 3 bases from J, with 17 bases between.

This sequence joins TRBV7-9 and TRBJ2-3, with 12 bases fitting TRBD2. Germline values: CDR1 SEHNR, CDR2 FQNEAQ (reference sequence). This CDR3 is built from 16 residues. The V segment lost 6 bases and the J segment 2 bases; nucleotides outside the gene matches: 6. The CDR3 protein is CASRPLAGGLTDTQYF. The CDR3 DNA follows: TGTGCCAGCAGGCCTCTAGCGGGAGGGCTCACAGATACGCAGTATTTT.

This sequence joins TRBV4-1 and TRBJ1-5, with D possibly TRBD1 on 5 matching bases. CDR3 size: 15 residues. Germline CDR1 reads MGHRA; CDR2 reads YSYEKL. Between the trimmed V and J ends, which lost 6 bases and 2 bases, there was a span of 14 bases. CDR3 residues: CASSPDSAGNQPQHF. CDR3 sequence (DNA): TGCGCCAGCAGTCCCGACAGTGCAGGCAATCAGCCCCAGCATTTT.

With respect to this clone: In the same sample, other DNA sequences code for this CDR3. The chain has TRBV5-4 and TRBJ1-1; D ambiguous. The CDR3 totals 13 residues. CDR1 is SGHNT, CDR2 YYREEE, per germline (reference sequence). With 1 base removed from V and 3 bases from J, the gap between germline ends came to 7 bases. CDR3 region: CASSLNPDTEAFF. The CDR3 coding sequence is TGTGCCAGCAGCTTGAACCCGGACACTGAAGCTTTCTTT.

This chain uses TRBV5-5 with TRBJ2-5, with TRBD2 identical over 10 bases. The CDR3 contains 16 residues. Germline V gene sequence: CDR1 SGHKS, CDR2 YYEKEE (reference sequence). J was trimmed by 2 bases and V by 4 bases; bases with no gene match: 8. The CDR3 sequence: CASSGIAGGLQETQYF. CDR3 DNA sequence: TGTGCCAGCAGCGGAATAGCGGGAGGTCTACAAGAGACCCAGTACTTC.

The chain couples TRBV7-9 to TRBJ1-1; D not resolved. The CDR3 totals 13 residues. Germline values: CDR1 SEHNR, CDR2 FQNEAQ (reference sequence). The germline V and J ends were trimmed by 2 bases and 1 base, with 5 bases remaining between them. The CDR3 DNA is TGTGCCAGCAGCTTAAACGGGAACACTGAAGCTTTCTTT. Protein sequence: CASSLNGNTEAFF.

The chain links TRBV7-2 to TRBJ2-4; 10 nucleotides match TRBD1. The CDR3 has 14 residues. Germline V gives CDR1 SGHTA, CDR2 FQGNSA. Trimming at V came to 5 bases and at J to 7 bases, leaving 5 bases not matched to a gene. The CDR3 sequence: CASSRQGAGNIQYF. CDR3 DNA sequence: TGTGCCAGCAGCCGACAGGGGGCCGGGAACATTCAGTACTTC.

The V gene is TRBV19, the J gene TRBJ1-2; D call uncertain. Trimming shortened V by 2 bases and J by 1 base, and 11 bases separated the two germline ends. This CDR3 has 15 amino acids. CDR1 is LNHDA, CDR2 SQIVND, per germline (reference sequence). CDR3 region: CASSIKTGNNYGYTF. The CDR3 nucleotides are TGTGCCAGTAGTATAAAGACGGGAAATAACTATGGCTACACCTTC.

The chain couples TRBV6-1 to TRBJ2-5; maybe TRBD2 (5 bases). TRBJ2-7 explains the end of the DNA better; the J call may be wrong. There are 13 residues in the CDR3. Germline V gives CDR1 MNHNS, CDR2 SASEGT. CDR3 DNA: TGTGCCAGCAGTCGGGTGGGAGCCTACGAGCAGTACTTC. This gives the protein CASSRVGAYEQYF.

This chain uses TRBV5-1 with TRBJ1-3, with no clear D. The CDR3 runs to 15 residues. Trimming took 1 base from V and 0 from J, leaving 8 bases between them. The germline V gene has CDR1 SGHRS and CDR2 YFSETQ. The CDR3 sequence: CASSLSGSSGNTIYF. The CDR3 DNA reads as TGCGCCAGCAGCTTGTCGGGAAGCTCTGGAAACACCATATATTTT.